This T cell receptor (beta chain) was sequenced in a study of siplizumab effects on memory and regulatory T cells. Points from the study as a whole: About 80-96% of proliferating CD4+ or CD8+ clones had no assignable naive or memory phenotype. Siplizumab significantly decreased alloreactive sequences from unstimulated CD4+ memory cells. Mapping to unstimulated subsets was achieved for only a minor fraction of alloreactive clones.

Germline lookup yields CDR1 SNHLY and CDR2 FYNNEI. With V trimmed by 3 bases and J by 5 bases, 9 bases remained unmatched. CDR3 size: 16 residues. TCRdb's table, derived via immunoSEQ multiplex PCR, lists solely in-frame clones and lacks some. Here the sample spans roughly 100,000 clones, approximately 94% being singletons. A remark on this clone: What it recognizes is unknown.

V and J are TRBV2 and TRBJ1-2, with 10 bases lining up with TRBD1. The sequence was obtained from a human donor in good health. Sequences were obtained from CD4+ T cells sorted from blood. CDR3 protein: CASSDGRQGARYGYTF. The CDR3 coding sequence is TGTGCCAGCAGTGATGGGCGACAGGGGGCTCGGTATGGCTACACCTTC. The full variable domain, rest sourced from reference TRBV2 and TRBJ1-2, is EPEVTQTPSHQVTQMGQEVILRCVPISNHLYFYWYRQILGQKVEFLVSFYNNEISEKSEIFDDQFSVERPDGSNFTLKIRSTKLEDSAMYFCASSDGRQGARYGYTFGSGTRLTVV.